These 26 T cell receptor beta chains were sequenced from one sample in a study of human versus mouse CDR3 diversity and MHC coevolution. The method was immunoSEQ multiplex PCR; TCRdb's version includes in-frame clones alone and lacks a portion of them. The sample includes fewer than 80,000 clones, just under 95% seen only once; the top ten take more than 0.13%. The sample comprised naive CD4+ T cells from blood. Subset denoted: CD45RO-negative CD62L-positive naive CD4 T cells. These TCRs come from a person aged 25 to 75 in good health.

CDR3 nucleotide sequence: TGTGCCAGCAGCCCGCAACAGGGGGCATGGGGAAACACCATATATTTT. Protein sequence: CASSPQQGAWGNTIYF. This chain connects TRBV11-2 to TRBJ1-3, with 9 positions matching TRBD1. V dropped 5 bases and J dropped 4; count of bases not matched to a gene: 9. CDR3 length: 16 amino acids. Germline CDR1 SGHAT, CDR2 FQNNGV.

This rearrangement joins TRBV6-1 to TRBJ1-2; no clear D gene. The V and J ends lost 2 bases and 7 bases respectively, with 11 bases between them. Germline V lookup: CDR1 MNHNS, CDR2 SASEGT. This CDR3 region has 13 residues. CDR3 sequence: CASSELQAFGYTF. The DNA of the CDR3 is TGTGCCAGCAGTGAACTCCAGGCCTTTGGCTACACCTTC.

This chain joins TRBV9 and TRBJ2-5; D is perhaps TRBD2 (6 bases). Germline CDR1 is SGDLS and CDR2 is YYNGEE. The CDR3 has 16 residues. Trimming pared 0 bases from V and 1 base from J, leaving 13 bases between. The CDR3 protein is CASSVAKRASQETQYF. The CDR3 bases are TGTGCCAGCAGCGTAGCTAAGCGGGCCAGCCAAGAGACCCAGTACTTC.

The CDR3 DNA reads as TGCGCCAGCAGCCAGGGGGACAGCTATGGCTACACCTTC. Protein: CASSQGDSYGYTF. This sequence joins TRBV4-1 and TRBJ1-2; TRBD1 aligns across 7 bases. The CDR3 length is 13 residues. Germline V gene lookup returns CDR1 MGHRA and CDR2 YSYEKL. Trimming removed 3 bases from V and 4 bases from J; junction bases left unmatched: 2.

This clone appeared a single time. The chain combines TRBV5-1 with TRBJ2-2, with 11 bases matching TRBD2. The CDR3 spans 15 residues. V trimming: 7 bases; J trimming: 6 bases; junction bases outside the gene matches: 8. Germline values: CDR1 SGHRS, CDR2 YFSETQ. CDR3 protein: CASQPLAGEAGELFF. The CDR3 coding sequence is TGCGCCAGCCAACCACTAGCGGGAGAAGCCGGGGAGCTGTTTTTT.

J is TRBJ2-3 and V is TRBV7-9; D uncertain. Germline V CDR1 and CDR2: SEHNR, FQNEAQ (reference sequence). The CDR3 loop spans 17 amino acids. Trimming took off 9 bases at V and 3 bases at J, with 25 bases between the two ends. The CDR3 DNA follows: TGTGCCAGTATCCCTAGAGACCGGTTCCTAGGAACAGATACGCAGTATTTT. It codes for CASIPRDRFLGTDTQYF.

The CDR3 protein is CASSRTGLDSIPYF. The CDR3 DNA reads TGTGCCAGCAGTCGGACAGGGTTGGACTCTATCCCGTACTTC. This chain connects TRBV6-5 to TRBJ2-5; TRBD1 matches at 8 bases. Germline CDR1 MNHEY, CDR2 SVGAGI. The CDR3 runs 14 residues. V shed 5 bases, J shed 13 bases, and the junction held 15 bases outside the gene matches.

The V call is TRBV6-1, the J call TRBJ2-4; a possible D gene is TRBD2 (5 bases). This CDR3 spans 15 amino acids. The ends were cut back, 9 bases at V and 0 bases at J, with 15 bases in the middle. Germline V CDR1 and CDR2: MNHNS, SASEGT. CDR3 residues: CASAPGFLAKNIQYF. The CDR3 DNA is TGTGCCAGTGCACCGGGATTCTTAGCCAAAAACATTCAGTACTTC.

CDR3 protein: CASSSLTGTGELFF. DNA of the CDR3: TGCGCCAGCAGCTCGCTAACGGGGACCGGGGAGCTGTTTTTT. This chain links TRBV5-1 with TRBJ2-2; D may be TRBD2 (5 bases). The CDR3 contains 14 residues. Trimming took off 3 bases at V and 5 bases at J, with 11 bases between the two ends. The germline gives CDR1 SGHRS, CDR2 YFSETQ.

This clone has a single count. The gene calls are TRBV29-1 and TRBJ2-7; D is unclear. V gave up 1 base and J gave up 0 bases, with 13 bases separating them. The CDR3 runs 15 residues. CDR1 and CDR2 from the germline V gene are SQVTM and ANQGSEA. CDR3 residues: CSVEVRRRLSYEQYF. CDR3 nucleotides: TGCAGCGTTGAAGTCCGACGCAGACTCTCCTACGAGCAGTACTTC.

The chain carries TRBV6-1 and TRBJ2-6; 7 nucleotides line up with TRBD2. The germline CDR1 and CDR2 sequences are MNHNS and SASEGT. The CDR3 is made up of 15 amino acids. With 8 bases clipped from V and 3 bases from J, the junction kept 7 bases outside the gene matches. The CDR3 DNA is TGTGCCAGCGGGGGGGGTTCAGTTGGGGCCAACGTCCTGACTTTC. Its translation: CASGGGSVGANVLTF.

The gene calls are TRBV28 and TRBJ1-2; a possible D gene is TRBD1 (5 bases). CDR1 and CDR2 from the germline V gene are MDHEN and SYDVKM. This CDR3 has 13 amino acids. V was cut by 4 bases and J by 7 bases, with 13 bases left in between. CDR3 protein: CASSWARVGGYTF. The CDR3 bases are TGTGCCAGCAGTTGGGCCAGGGTGGGTGGCTACACCTTC.

The chain links TRBV25-1 to TRBJ2-3; TRBD2 agrees at 8 bases. This CDR3 is 16 amino acids long. Trimming at V came to 1 base and at J to 2 bases, leaving 5 bases not matched to a gene. CDR1 and CDR2 from the germline V gene are MGHDK and SYGVNS. The CDR3 spells CASSEWAGGPTDTQYF. The CDR3, as DNA: TGTGCCAGCAGTGAATGGGCGGGGGGCCCCACAGATACGCAGTATTTT.

The V and J genes are TRBV6-5 and TRBJ2-1, with 10 positions matching TRBD2. Germline V CDR1 and CDR2: MNHEY, SVGAGI. The CDR3 is 16 amino acids. V lost 2 bases and J lost 5; bases outside the gene matches: 6. For the CDR3, the DNA is TGTGCCAGCAGTTACGGGCGGCTAGCGGGGGACAATGAGCAGTTCTTC. Translating it yields CASSYGRLAGDNEQFF.

The V call is TRBV28, the J call TRBJ1-5, with D tentatively TRBD1 (5 bases). The CDR3 runs to 15 residues. V lost 3 bases and J lost 2, with 11 bases in between. The germline CDR1 and CDR2 sequences are MDHEN and SYDVKM. This CDR3 reads CASSFPGHGNQPQHF. The CDR3 DNA reads as TGTGCCAGCAGTTTTCCCGGACATGGCAATCAGCCCCAGCATTTT.

The chain uses TRBV5-3 and TRBJ1-5; TRBD1 agrees at 7 bases. TRBV5-3 falls under the ORF class, with uncertain function. There are 14 residues in the CDR3. The junction had 4 bases not matched to a gene; V was cut back by 3 bases and J by 4 bases. The CDR3, as DNA: TGTGCCAGAAGCTGTGGGACAGAAAATCAGCCCCAGCATTTT. It is translated as CARSCGTENQPQHF.

CDR3 loop: CASSQDRAGPVNTEAFF. CDR3 nucleotide sequence: TGCGCCAGCAGCCAAGATAGAGCAGGGCCCGTGAACACTGAAGCTTTCTTT. J is TRBJ1-1 and V is TRBV4-1; D is possibly TRBD1 (5 bases). Germline V lookup: CDR1 MGHRA, CDR2 YSYEKL. The CDR3 has 17 residues. V lost 0 bases and J 0 bases, leaving 14 bases between the germline ends.

The chain links TRBV12-1 to TRBJ2-2; no DNA check was done on the table's D call, TRBD2. TRBV12-1 is a recognized pseudogene. The CDR3 is made up of 18 amino acids. The CDR3 DNA follows: TGTGCCAGCAGACCACATCTCCTAGCGGGAGGGCCATATAGGGAGCTGTTTTTT. It codes for CASRPHLLAGGPYRELFF.

The CDR3 DNA reads as TGTGCCAGCAGCGAGGCGGGCCAAAACGTCGATGAGCAGTTCTTC. It translates to CASSEAGQNVDEQFF. This rearrangement joins TRBV11-1 to TRBJ2-1, with D maybe TRBD2 (5 bases). Germline V gene sequence: CDR1 SGHAT, CDR2 FQDESV (reference sequence). V was pared by 5 bases and J by 8 bases, with 19 bases between. CDR3 length: 15 residues.

The J gene is TRBJ1-6, the V gene TRBV5-1, with D unresolved. CDR1 and CDR2 from the germline V gene are SGHRS and YFSETQ. CDR3 size: 14 residues. V gave up 0 bases and J gave up 5 bases, with 6 bases separating them. CDR3 bases: TGCGCCAGCAGCTTGGAATCGGATAATTCACCCCTCCACTTT. The encoded protein is CASSLESDNSPLHF. The full variable domain, with the rest looked up from reference TRBV5-1 and TRBJ1-6, is KAGVTQTPRYLIKTRGQQVTLSCSPISGHRSVSWYQQTPGQGLQFLFEYFSETQRNKGNFPGRFSGRQFSNSRSEMNVSTLELGDSALYLCASSLESDNSPLHFGNGTRLTVT.

The CDR3, as DNA: TGTGCCTGGAGTAATAAGGAGAATTCACCCCTCCACTTT. Its protein is CAWSNKENSPLHF. The chain recombines TRBV30 with TRBJ1-6; no definite D call. This CDR3 contains 13 residues. V lost 2 bases and J lost 7, with 9 bases in between. The germline V gene encodes CDR1 GTSNPN and CDR2 SVGIG (reference sequence).

This clone was picked up one time. This sequence joins TRBV18 and TRBJ1-1; unclear D gene. V was pared by 1 base and J by 1 base, with 4 bases between. CDR3 length equals 13 residues. Germline lookup yields CDR1 KGHSH and CDR2 LQKENI. The CDR3 loop is CASSPLENTEAFF. The CDR3 DNA reads TGTGCCAGCTCACCACTAGAGAACACTGAAGCTTTCTTT. Full variable domain (remainder filled in from reference TRBV18 and TRBJ1-1): NAGVMQNPRHLVRRRGQEARLRCSPMKGHSHVYWYRQLPEEGLKFMVYLQKENIIDESGMPKERFSAEFPKEGPSILRIQQVVRGDSAAYFCASSPLENTEAFFGQGTRLTVV.

The J gene is TRBJ1-6, the V gene TRBV6-1; D gene ambiguous. Trimming left V 5 bases short and J 7 bases short, with 15 bases between. From germline, CDR1 is MNHNS and CDR2 SASEGT. There are 15 residues in the CDR3. CDR3 residues: CASSRPQSGNSPLHF. DNA of the CDR3: TGTGCCAGCAGTCGACCCCAAAGCGGGAATTCACCCCTCCACTTT.

This chain uses TRBV19 with TRBJ2-3; TRBD2 is a possible D gene (5 bases). Germline CDR1 reads LNHDA; CDR2 reads SQIVND (reference sequence). The V and J ends lost 5 bases and 1 base respectively, with 16 bases between them. This CDR3 comprises 16 residues. CDR3 sequence (DNA): TGTGCCAGTAGTGATCCGGGAAGCCCGGGCACAGATACGCAGTATTTT. Protein: CASSDPGSPGTDTQYF.

The rearrangement joins TRBV30 to TRBJ1-5; D gene unclear. V shed 0 bases and J shed 4 bases, with 7 bases lying between them. Germline CDR1 reads GTSNPN; CDR2 reads SVGIG (reference sequence). The CDR3 has 13 amino acids. The CDR3 DNA reads as TGTGCCTGGAGTGTGGCGGGGAATCAGCCCCAGCATTTT. Protein: CAWSVAGNQPQHF. Looking up the rest from reference TRBV30 and TRBJ1-5 gives the full variable domain: SQTIHQWPATLVQPVGSPLSLECTVEGTSNPNLYWYRQAAGRGLQLLFYSVGIGQISSEVPQNLSASRPQDRQFILSSKKLLLSDSGFYLCAWSVAGNQPQHFGDGTRLSIL.

The V call is TRBV9, the J call TRBJ1-4; the D gene is possibly TRBD1 (6 bases). Germline values: CDR1 SGDLS, CDR2 YYNGEE. The V end lost 4 bases, the J end lost 3 bases, and 13 bases lay between the germline ends. The CDR3 contains 15 residues. CDR3 DNA: TGTGCCAGCAGCACCCAGGGGATAGCTAATGAAAAACTGTTTTTT. Protein: CASSTQGIANEKLFF.